The T cell receptor beta chain under discussion was sequenced for a study of blood T cell repertoires in COVID-19 (dated by TCRdb to the early 2020s). Study-level background: Samples covering the acute and convalescent phases of COVID-19 were provided by collaborators in the United States, Italy and Spain. Samples were obtained from the ongoing ImmuneRACE study (first 160 participants) and from roughly 1,300 subjects provided by 6 global collaborators. The prospective study material was composed of cDNA or gDNA derived from T cells, B-cell-depleted T cells, or PBMCs. Deeply sampled blood TCRbeta repertoires from subjects exposed to, actively infected with, or recovered from COVID-19 were included in the dataset. A de-identified subject ID, COVID-19 status, age in years and sex were almost always included in the sample metadata. A freely available public database, intended as a resource for researchers studying the immune response to SARS-CoV-2, is where the repertoires were released. Where available, HLA class I and class II types were obtained from metadata supplied by the sample provider rather than from assay-based typing. Study-wide conclusions, independent of this receptor: Clinical and demographic metadata were provided uncurated, with the amount varying by source and participant.

In regard to this clone: No cognate antigen has been identified for it. No per-base quality is available; no much larger clone lies one base away.

TCRbeta CDR3 regions were amplified from genomic DNA using the immunoSEQ Assay, a bias-controlled multiplex PCR. For the original study's pipeline: The number of nucleated cells in each sample was estimated from the amplification of reference gene primers within the assay. To quantify the absolute abundance of each unique TCRbeta CDR3 rearrangement, sequence reads were collapsed and filtered. For each sample, productive Simpson clonality was calculated as the square root of Simpson's diversity index across productive rearrangements. Imported from immuneACCESS, the table was reduced by TCRdb to in-frame sequences with V and J called. These copies leave out some clones; in studies compared against another copy, an unresolved V gene accounts for under half, and the cause of the remainder is not known. Clone size and the V and J calls come from that table; the DNA yielded D and trimming. This sample gives roughly 100,000 clones in total; 75% to 90% of them show up just once. Roughly 3.5% of the sample goes to the ten largest clones.

The germline ends are 16 bases apart after V is trimmed by 8 bases and J by 2 bases. CDR1 and CDR2 (MDHEN, SYDVKM) derive from the germline V gene. Including the terminal cysteine and phenylalanine, the CDR3 comprises 15 residues. Just the 45-base CDR3 DNA is kept, in frame starting at base 1. Collaborating institutions collected whole blood in K2EDTA tubes following their own protocols. For TCRbeta analysis, collaborators shipped samples in one of three forms: frozen whole blood, isolated PBMCs, or DNA extracted from either of those sample types. What was sequenced was peripheral blood. The TCR sequence derives from a woman in her 70s with acute or convalescent COVID-19. Recombination linked TRBV28 to TRBJ1-5; possibly the D gene is TRBD1, per 5 matching bases. This receptor has the CDR3 CASRPGGGGNQPQHF. The nucleotide sequence is given as TGTGCCAGCCGCCCCGGGGGAGGAGGCAATCAGCCCCAGCATTTT.